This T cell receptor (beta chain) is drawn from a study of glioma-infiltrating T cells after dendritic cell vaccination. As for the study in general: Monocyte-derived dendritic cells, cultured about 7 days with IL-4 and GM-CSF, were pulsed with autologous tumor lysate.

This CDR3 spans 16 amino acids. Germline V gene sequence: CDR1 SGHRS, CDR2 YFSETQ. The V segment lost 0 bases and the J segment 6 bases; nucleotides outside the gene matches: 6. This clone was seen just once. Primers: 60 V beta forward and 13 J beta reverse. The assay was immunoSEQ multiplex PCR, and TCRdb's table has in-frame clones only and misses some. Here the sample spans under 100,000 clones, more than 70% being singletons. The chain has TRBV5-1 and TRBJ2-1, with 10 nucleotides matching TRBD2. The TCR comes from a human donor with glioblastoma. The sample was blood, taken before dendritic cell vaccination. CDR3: CASSLGALAGPNEQFF. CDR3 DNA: TGCGCCAGCAGCTTGGGGGCACTAGCGGGACCCAATGAGCAGTTCTTC. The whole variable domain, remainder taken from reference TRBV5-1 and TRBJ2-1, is KAGVTQTPRYLIKTRGQQVTLSCSPISGHRSVSWYQQTPGQGLQFLFEYFSETQRNKGNFPGRFSGRQFSNSRSEMNVSTLELGDSALYLCASSLGALAGPNEQFFGPGTRLTVL.